This entry features one TCR beta chain sequence. Through negative isolation, CD4+ and CD8+ T cells were obtained, while TEMRA cells were enriched using FACS. V lost 1 base and J lost 0, with 6 bases in between. This CDR3 has 14 amino acids. This specimen comes from a study of CD8 T cells in Susac syndrome. On the study more broadly: Eight or nine of the sequenced Susac syndrome patients were in remission, and five or six had active disease.

RNA totalling roughly 0.45 to 1 ug underwent reverse transcription with random hexamers. The authors amplified TCR beta CDR3 across 54 Vbeta and 13 Jbeta using immunoSEQ multiplex PCR. TCRdb independently ran MiXCR on the immunoSEQ multiplex PCR reads; one entry per CDR3 protein. The sample has some 210,000 distinct CDR3 sequences; over 90% are singletons. This receptor was obtained from a human donor with Susac syndrome. The source material was CD4+ T cells from PBMCs. V usage is TRBV12-3 or TRBV12-4 and J usage is TRBJ1-1; D ambiguous. The CDR3 bases are TGTGCCAGCAGTTTAGGTCGTATGAACACTGAAGCTTTCTTT. Translating it yields CASSLGRMNTEAFF.